The 5 T cell receptor beta chains given below trace back to one sample, sequenced in a study of blood T cell repertoires in COVID-19 (TCRdb year 2020). The library was made by the immunoSEQ multiplex PCR assay. TCRdb obtained this table from immuneACCESS and retained in-frame rearrangements with V and J assigned. These tables miss some clones; where compared with another copy, unresolved V genes account for less than half of the shortfall, and the remainder is unexplained. Here the sample has approximately 150,000 clones; approximately 89% occur a single time. The ten top clones hold around 1.5% of the sample. The material sequenced was peripheral blood. These receptors were taken from a human donor in a cohort sampled during active COVID-19.

The V call is TRBV19, the J call TRBJ2-4, with D possibly TRBD2 on 7 matching bases. The V end was cut by 3 bases, the J end by 1 base, with 16 bases between. The CDR3 covers 17 residues. Germline V gives CDR1 LNHDA, CDR2 SQIVND (reference sequence). CDR3 DNA: TGTGCCAGTAGTATCGAGTTCTGGGGGGGCGCCAAAAACATTCAGTACTTC. This translates into CASSIEFWGGAKNIQYF.

The J gene is TRBJ2-7, the V gene TRBV7-2, with a possible D match to TRBD1 (5 bases). The CDR3 spans 15 residues. Germline V gene lookup returns CDR1 SGHTA and CDR2 FQGNSA. Trimming stripped 2 bases from V and 0 bases from J, with 11 bases between. The CDR3 spells CASSLSHRSSYEQYF. The CDR3 coding sequence is TGTGCCAGCAGCTTATCCCACAGGAGCTCCTACGAGCAGTACTTC.

The chain is built from TRBV6-2 or TRBV6-3 and TRBJ2-1, with 9 bases that match TRBD2. The CDR3 sequence is 17 residues long. Germline V CDR1 and CDR2: MNHEY, SVGEGT. Trimming at V came to 6 bases and at J to 4 bases, leaving 13 bases not matched to a gene. CDR3 DNA sequence: TGTGCCAGCAGCCTCTCGGGGAGCGGGGGGTCTTACAATGAGCAGTTCTTC. Translated: CASSLSGSGGSYNEQFF.

The chain links TRBV7-6 to TRBJ1-3; D not resolved. The CDR3 is 16 amino acids. Trimming shortened V by 1 base and J by 1 base, and 11 bases separated the two germline ends. Germline V gene sequence: CDR1 SGHVS, CDR2 FNYEAQ. The CDR3 sequence: CASSLVGSFSGNTIYF. CDR3 DNA sequence: TGTGCCAGCAGCTTAGTTGGGAGTTTTTCTGGAAACACCATATATTTT.

This clone was counted between two and nine times. V usage is TRBV27 and J usage is TRBJ2-3; D is possibly TRBD1 (6 bases). The CDR3 spans 14 residues. The V gene lost 5 bases and the J gene lost 2 bases, with 11 bases spanning the gap. Germline-derived CDR1 and CDR2 are MNHEY and SMNVEV (reference sequence). The CDR3 reads CASSDRFSTDTQYF. CDR3 coding DNA: TGTGCCAGCAGTGACAGGTTTTCCACAGATACGCAGTATTTT.